This TCR beta chain was obtained from a study of T cells expressing NK-cell markers. This CDR3 is 13 amino acids long. The germline gives CDR1 SQVTM, CDR2 ANQGSEA. TCRdb reprocessed the 5' RACE reads and keeps a single row for each CDR3 protein, giving no DNA. Seen in this sample are about 390,000 distinct CDR3 sequences; the ten most common clones hold about 11%. Sequenced: blood T cells: a sorted CD56 or NKG2C T cell subset, CD4+ or CD8+ T cells, or bulk PBMC T cells (not recorded which). The sequence came from a woman in her forties or fifties in good health. The V gene is TRBV29-1, the J gene TRBJ1-5; TCRdb indicates TRBD1, and absent DNA this call remains unverified. The CDR3 loop is CSVEQGSGQPQHF.